This TCR beta chain was captured in a study of blood T cells in healthy people across ages. The germline CDR1 and CDR2 sequences are DFQATT and SNEGSKA (reference sequence). V lost 7 bases and J lost 0, with 27 bases in between. The CDR3 runs 19 residues. This clonotype was seen a few times. Alongside a J-beta primer mix, a sample-barcoded 5' primer served in a second PCR lasting roughly 7 to 11 cycles. TCRdb re-analysed the 5' RACE reads in MiXCR, keeping a single row per CDR3 protein. The data contain over a million distinct CDR3 sequences, 25% of them seen just once; the ten biggest clones take up around 0.75%. These data also formed part of another study, on T cells of mothers and their children.

The chain couples TRBV20-1 to TRBJ1-4; D possibly corresponds to TRBD1 (5 bases). The source material was blood. The receptor was derived from a girl aged 2-15 years in good health. CDR3 nucleotide sequence: TGCAGTGTACGACCAGACAGCGCCTCGATCCGTGCAACTAATGAAAAACTGTTTTTT. Translating it yields CSVRPDSASIRATNEKLFF.